What follows are 32 T cell receptor beta chains derived from one specimen sequenced in a study of cytomegalovirus exposure and HLA in healthy donors. A multiplex PCR was run with 60 Vbeta primers and 13 Jbeta primers. Assay used: immunoSEQ multiplex PCR; TCRdb lists only in-frame clones, some missing. Of 95,000 to 150,000 clones listed, about 76% are singletons. The source material was PBMCs. The receptor set was obtained from a woman aged 40 to 50 in good health and CMV-seronegative.

The gene calls are TRBV2 and TRBJ1-2; tentatively, D is TRBD1 (6 bases). Germline V CDR1 and CDR2: SNHLY, FYNNEI. The V and J ends lost 4 bases and 8 bases respectively, with 17 bases between them. There are 14 residues in the CDR3. The DNA for the CDR3 is TGTGCCAGCAGTGTTGAGGGGGACGGTTCGGGCTACACCTTC. This sequence encodes CASSVEGDGSGYTF.

This clone was observed a few times. The chain links TRBV5-8 to TRBJ2-7, with 7 bases matching TRBD1. CDR3 length: 14 amino acids. Germline CDR1 and CDR2: SGHTS and YDEGEE. Trimming removed 5 bases from V and 3 bases from J; junction bases left unmatched: 8. The CDR3: CASSRQGTLYEQYF. In DNA form, the CDR3 reads TGTGCCAGCAGTCGACAGGGCACCCTCTACGAGCAGTACTTC. Full variable domain (rest looked up from reference TRBV5-8 and TRBJ2-7): EAGVTQSPTHLIKTRGQQATLRCSPISGHTSVYWYQQALGLGLQFLLWYDEGEERNRGNFPPRFSGRQFPNYSSELNVNALELEDSALYLCASSRQGTLYEQYFGPGTRLTVT.

This chain uses TRBV6-1 with TRBJ1-2, with 7 bases matching TRBD1. V lost 4 bases to trimming and J lost 8 bases; unmatched junction nucleotides: 7. Per the germline V gene, CDR1 is MNHNS and CDR2 is SASEGT. CDR3 length: 13 residues. CDR3 residues: CASSAETGLGYTF. CDR3 sequence (DNA): TGTGCCAGCAGTGCCGAGACAGGGTTAGGCTACACCTTC.

V usage is TRBV6-1 and J usage is TRBJ1-4; D remains unclear. Per germline, CDR1 MNHNS and CDR2 SASEGT. The length of the CDR3 is 13 residues. Trimming removed 6 bases at V and 4 bases at J, with 9 bases between. CDR3 sequence: CASRNSNNEKLFF. CDR3 nucleotides: TGTGCCAGCAGAAACAGCAATAATGAAAAACTGTTTTTT.

This clone was recorded a few times. This chain joins TRBV5-4 and TRBJ1-2; D unclear. Per the germline V gene, CDR1 is SGHNT and CDR2 is YYREEE (reference sequence). The V and J ends lost 3 bases and 5 bases respectively, with 14 bases between them. The CDR3 contains 14 residues. CDR3 region: CASSWGTGDYGYTF. CDR3 coding DNA: TGTGCCAGCAGCTGGGGAACGGGAGATTATGGCTACACCTTC.

The chain has TRBV7-2 and TRBJ1-5; 7 nucleotides line up with TRBD1. The V gene end was trimmed by 2 bases and the J gene end by 3 bases; junction bases not matched to a gene: 7. Germline V gives CDR1 SGHTA, CDR2 FQGNSA. The CDR3 contains 16 residues. The CDR3 protein is CASSLRPTGNNQPQHF. The CDR3 bases are TGTGCCAGCAGCTTACGTCCGACAGGGAACAATCAGCCCCAGCATTTT.

J is TRBJ2-2 and V is TRBV21-1; the listed D gene, TRBD2, was not tested against the DNA. TRBV21-1 represents a pseudogene. The CDR3 spans 21 residues. The CDR3 loop reads CASSNSIFGGHKSKNTGELFF. CDR3 DNA: TGTGCCAGCAGCAATTCAATTTTCGGGGGGCATAAATCTAAGAACACCGGGGAGCTGTTTTTT.

The rearrangement links TRBV10-3 to TRBJ1-1; D is possibly TRBD1 (6 bases). Trimming cost V 4 bases and J 4 bases, with 13 bases left between them. The length of the CDR3 is 14 residues. Germline lookup yields CDR1 ENHRY and CDR2 SYGVKD. The CDR3 DNA reads as TGTGCCATCAGTGGAAACCTCAGGGGCACTGAAGCTTTCTTT. It codes for CAISGNLRGTEAFF.

The chain employs TRBV19 and TRBJ1-5; 8 nucleotides match TRBD1. In germline, CDR1 is LNHDA, CDR2 SQIVND (reference sequence). J gave up 5 bases and V 7 bases, and 10 bases lay outside the gene matches. The CDR3 extends over 15 amino acids. The CDR3, as DNA: TGTGCCAGTACCCACGGACAGGGTCTGGATCAGCCCCAGCATTTT. Protein product: CASTHGQGLDQPQHF. The full variable domain, its missing parts supplied by reference TRBV19 and TRBJ1-5, is DGGITQSPKYLFRKEGQNVTLSCEQNLNHDAMYWYRQDPGQGLRLIYYSQIVNDFQKGDIAEGYSVSREKKESFPLTVTSAQKNPTAFYLCASTHGQGLDQPQHFGDGTRLSIL.

The V and J genes are TRBV19 and TRBJ1-5; D is undetermined. The CDR3 sequence is 15 residues long. The V gene lost 3 bases and the J gene lost 1 base, with 10 bases spanning the gap. Per germline, CDR1 LNHDA and CDR2 SQIVND (reference sequence). CDR3 DNA: TGTGCCAGTAGTATCGGTCTTTTCAGCAATCAGCCCCAGCATTTT. Its translation: CASSIGLFSNQPQHF.

This chain connects TRBV15 to TRBJ1-5; 8 bases align to TRBD1. V dropped 1 base and J dropped 3; count of bases not matched to a gene: 8. The CDR3 loop spans 17 amino acids. Germline V CDR1 and CDR2: LNHNV, YYDKDF (reference sequence). The CDR3 sequence is CATSRGGTGGNNQPQHF. DNA of the CDR3: TGTGCCACCAGCAGAGGTGGGACAGGTGGGAACAATCAGCCCCAGCATTTT.

This clone was picked up a small number of times. A read error may account for a junction end that differs from germline. V is TRBV15 and J is TRBJ1-5; a weak D match, TRBD1 (6 bases). This CDR3 spans 12 amino acids. Germline CDR1 reads LNHNV; CDR2 reads YYDKDF (reference sequence). CDR3 amino acids: CATSTTMGGHLF. In nucleotides, the CDR3 is TGTGCCACCAGCACCACTATGGGGGGGCACCTTTTT.

This clone has just one count. The genes are TRBV19 and TRBJ2-6, with D uncertain. V lost 3 bases to trimming and J lost 4 bases, with 10 bases between them. There are 15 residues in the CDR3. CDR1 and CDR2 from the germline V gene are LNHDA and SQIVND (reference sequence). CDR3 DNA: TGTGCCAGTAGTATTAGATTTTCAGGGGCCAACGTCCTGACTTTC. Amino acids: CASSIRFSGANVLTF.

The chain's CDR3 is CASSDSRERGSQPQHF. The CDR3 nucleotides are TGTGCCAGCAGTGACTCCAGGGAGCGGGGGAGTCAGCCCCAGCATTTT. The rearrangement links TRBV6-4 to TRBJ1-5; possible D gene TRBD1, 5 bases. CDR1 MRHNA and CDR2 SNTAGT come from the germline V gene. The CDR3 spans 16 residues. The V end lost 0 bases, the J end lost 6 bases, and 15 bases lay between the germline ends.

The rearrangement uses TRBV2 and TRBJ2-3, with D perhaps TRBD2 (5 bases). The germline CDR1 and CDR2 sequences are SNHLY and FYNNEI. Trimming took off 3 bases at V and 3 bases at J, with 13 bases between the two ends. This CDR3 has 15 amino acids. Here the CDR3 DNA reads TGTGCCAGCAGTGATGTGGGAGCGACTACAGATACGCAGTATTTT. Residues: CASSDVGATTDTQYF.

This clone was seen a handful of times. The genes are TRBV4-1 and TRBJ1-4; TRBD1 agrees at 8 bases. The CDR3 extends over 17 amino acids. Germline V lookup: CDR1 MGHRA, CDR2 YSYEKL. V trimming: 4 bases; J trimming: 2 bases; junction bases outside the gene matches: 9. This chain's CDR3 is CASSRRGGTGTNEKLFF. Here the CDR3 DNA reads TGCGCCAGCAGCCGTAGGGGAGGGACAGGCACTAATGAAAAACTGTTTTTT.

In regard to this clone: One junction end disagrees with the germline gene, perhaps due to a read error. J is TRBJ1-1 and V is TRBV7-9; D perhaps matches TRBD1 (6 bases). Per the germline V gene, CDR1 is SEHNR and CDR2 is FQNEAQ (reference sequence). CDR3 length: 13 amino acids. The CDR3 coding sequence is TGTTCCAGCAGCTTACAGGGGAACACTGAAGCTTTCTTT. Translated: CSSSLQGNTEAFF.

This sequence joins TRBV29-1 and TRBJ2-5; 7 nucleotides align to TRBD1. The tail of the sequence fits TRBJ2-7 better, so the J call may be wrong. CDR3 size: 12 residues. Germline CDR1 and CDR2: SQVTM and ANQGSEA. DNA of the CDR3: TGCAGCGTTGAACAGGGGGTCAACGAGCAGTACTTC. The encoded protein is CSVEQGVNEQYF.

V usage is TRBV6-4 and J usage is TRBJ2-2, with 7 bases matching TRBD2. Per germline, CDR1 MRHNA and CDR2 SNTAGT. V lost 0 bases and J lost 3; bases outside the gene matches: 7. CDR3 length: 17 residues. The CDR3 spells CASSDSGRAGDTGELFF. DNA of the CDR3: TGTGCCAGCAGTGACTCAGGTCGTGCGGGGGACACCGGGGAGCTGTTTTTT.

The chain is built from TRBV19 and TRBJ2-4; tentatively, D is TRBD1 (6 bases). The V gene lost 10 bases and the J gene lost 0 bases, with 10 bases spanning the gap. The CDR3 consists of 13 residues. The V gene's germline CDR1 is LNHDA and CDR2 SQIVND (reference sequence). CDR3 protein: CATEGQAKNIQYF. CDR3 bases: TGTGCCACCGAGGGACAAGCCAAAAACATTCAGTACTTC. Full variable domain (rest looked up from reference TRBV19 and TRBJ2-4): DGGITQSPKYLFRKEGQNVTLSCEQNLNHDAMYWYRQDPGQGLRLIYYSQIVNDFQKGDIAEGYSVSREKKESFPLTVTSAQKNPTAFYLCATEGQAKNIQYFGAGTRLSVL.

J is TRBJ2-1 and V is TRBV2, with 12 positions matching TRBD2. Germline CDR1 is SNHLY and CDR2 is FYNNEI. Trimming removed 7 bases from V and 0 bases from J; junction bases left unmatched: 13. The CDR3 has 19 residues. CDR3 coding DNA: TGTGCCAGCATTCACCCGGGACTAGCGGGCGGAAGCTCCTACAATGAGCAGTTCTTC. Amino acids: CASIHPGLAGGSSYNEQFF.

The chain employs TRBV6-1 and TRBJ2-7; D is uncertain. The CDR3 covers 15 residues. Germline-derived CDR1 and CDR2 are MNHNS and SASEGT. Trimming removed 1 base at V and 2 bases at J, with 12 bases between. CDR3 bases: TGTGCCAGCAGTGAAGAAACAGCTGGAACCTACGAGCAGTACTTC. This codes for CASSEETAGTYEQYF.

The chain links TRBV4-3 to TRBJ2-7; a weak D match, TRBD1 (6 bases). The V end lost 1 base, the J end lost 2 bases, and 9 bases lay between the germline ends. The CDR3 length is 14 residues. Germline V lookup: CDR1 LGHNA, CDR2 YSLEER. The CDR3 DNA follows: TGCGCCAGCAGCCAAGGGACAGAGACCTACGAGCAGTACTTC. This translates into CASSQGTETYEQYF.

This clone was observed a single time. This chain joins TRBV5-4 and TRBJ2-1; 7 positions agree with TRBD2. The germline gives CDR1 SGHNT, CDR2 YYREEE (reference sequence). With V trimmed by 4 bases and J by 6 bases, 7 bases remained unmatched. CDR3 length: 14 residues. The CDR3 nucleotides are TGTGCCAGCAGCCGCGCTACTAGCGCCAATGAGCAGTTCTTC. This sequence encodes CASSRATSANEQFF.

This clone was recorded a few times. The DNA of the CDR3 is TGTGCCAGCAGTTTATGGACAGATGATCAGCCCCAGCATTTT. Translated: CASSLWTDDQPQHF. The chain recombines TRBV28 with TRBJ1-5; weak D call: TRBD1 (5 bases). Germline assignment: CDR1 MDHEN and CDR2 SYDVKM. CDR3 length: 14 residues. V was trimmed by 0 bases and J by 5 bases, leaving 8 bases between them.

V and J are TRBV28 and TRBJ2-2; D is unresolved. Germline V gene sequence: CDR1 MDHEN, CDR2 SYDVKM. The V and J ends lost 6 bases and 6 bases respectively, with 5 bases between them. The CDR3 has 11 amino acids. The chain's CDR3 is CASSLSGELFF. The CDR3 region has the DNA TGTGCCAGCAGCCTTTCCGGGGAGCTGTTTTTT. Combining the CDR3 with reference TRBV28 and TRBJ2-2 gives the whole variable domain DVKVTQSSRYLVKRTGEKVFLECVQDMDHENMFWYRQDPGLGLRLIYFSYDVKMKEKGDIPEGYSVSREKKERFSLILESASTNQTSMYLCASSLSGELFFGEGSRLTVL.

The chain joins TRBV11-2 to TRBJ2-3; D is possibly TRBD2 (5 bases). CDR3 length: 12 residues. The germline V gene has CDR1 SGHAT and CDR2 FQNNGV. V was clipped by 6 bases and J by 12 bases, with 16 bases between them. In DNA form, the CDR3 reads TGTGCCAGCAGTGGGCTAGCCGCTCTCCAGTATTTT. Protein sequence: CASSGLAALQYF.

The rearrangement links TRBV7-2 to TRBJ1-5; unclear D gene. The V and J ends lost 2 bases and 4 bases respectively, with 6 bases between them. CDR3 size: 13 residues. Germline CDR1 and CDR2: SGHTA and FQGNSA. The CDR3 is CASSLRSNQPQHF. The CDR3, as DNA: TGTGCCAGCAGCTTACGCAGTAATCAGCCCCAGCATTTT.

V gene TRBV19 combines with J gene TRBJ1-2; the match to TRBD1 covers 7 bases. Germline V gives CDR1 LNHDA, CDR2 SQIVND (reference sequence). The ends lost 5 bases at V and 2 bases at J; junction bases unmatched: 8. The length of the CDR3 is 15 residues. This CDR3 is CASSPRAGGNYGYTF. The CDR3 DNA follows: TGTGCCAGTAGTCCCCGGGCAGGGGGAAACTATGGCTACACCTTC.

V usage is TRBV28 and J usage is TRBJ1-5; D is uncertain. Trimming shortened V by 5 bases and J by 2 bases, and 22 bases separated the two germline ends. The CDR3 is made up of 18 amino acids. Germline CDR1 MDHEN, CDR2 SYDVKM. This CDR3 reads CASSPSVPGRRGNQPQHF. The CDR3 nucleotides read TGTGCCAGCAGTCCTAGCGTTCCCGGGCGACGGGGCAATCAGCCCCAGCATTTT.

The chain joins TRBV11-1 to TRBJ2-3; 7 nucleotides align to TRBD2. J was trimmed by 2 bases and V by 5 bases; bases with no gene match: 10. The germline CDR1 and CDR2 sequences are SGHAT and FQDESV (reference sequence). This CDR3 comprises 16 residues. The DNA for the CDR3 is TGTGCCAGCAGCCCTTTCACCGGGACTACCACAGATACGCAGTATTTT. This codes for CASSPFTGTTTDTQYF.

The chain is built from TRBV19 and TRBJ1-2, with 8 bases identical to TRBD1. The germline V gene encodes CDR1 LNHDA and CDR2 SQIVND (reference sequence). The ends lost 2 bases at V and 6 bases at J; junction bases unmatched: 11. This CDR3 comprises 16 residues. The CDR3 DNA is TGTGCCAGTAGTATAATGGGCGTTGACAGGGGAGATGGCTACACCTTC. Residues: CASSIMGVDRGDGYTF.